This TCR beta chain was documented in a study of spatial heterogeneity in lung cancer. This clonotype showed up many times. The junction and the germline gene differ at one end; a read error may be behind it. Described time point: sample taken at primary tumor resection. Material for sequencing was whole RNA from tumor, nontumor lung or frozen PBMC, left unsorted. One entry per CDR3 protein results from TCRdb running MiXCR on the 5' RACE reads. The table shows over 2,000 distinct CDR3 sequences, with 19% occurring only once. This sequence was found in a male donor with early-stage non-small cell lung cancer. The sample in question was PBMCs, obtained at surgery.

The DNA for the CDR3 is TGTGCCAGCAGCTACTCCGGGACGGGAGGCAATCAGCCCCAGCATTTT. It yields the protein CASSYSGTGGNQPQHF. J is TRBJ1-5 and V is TRBV6-5; TRBD1 is a possible D gene (5 bases). The V gene's germline CDR1 is MNHEY and CDR2 SVGAGI. The CDR3 is 16 amino acids.